The present T cell receptor (beta chain) was sequenced within a study of T-cell memory formation after mild COVID-19. General study points: Nothing showed for sure that second-wave clones peaking on day 37 were SARS-CoV-2 specific. Some clones that responded turned up in pre-infection memory, which suggests that cross-reactive memory joined in. From day 15 to 85, contracting clones were balanced between CD4 and CD8, whereas later expanders leaned toward CD4+.

From 5'RACE with constant-segment primers came TCR alpha and TCR beta cDNA libraries that carried sample barcodes and UMIs. TCRdb re-called the 5' RACE reads through MiXCR, storing one row per CDR3 protein. The repertoire holds 350,000 to 500,000 distinct CDR3 sequences, 18% seen once, with 20% to 25% in the top ten. Worth noting for this clonotype: Its antigen is not identified.

CDR3 length: 15 residues. V was clipped by 6 bases and J by 5 bases; unmatched bases: 11. CDR1 is MGHRA and CDR2 is YSYEKL in the germline V gene. The rearrangement uses TRBV4-1 and TRBJ2-5; 8 bases fit TRBD1. The sequencing sample was made of PBMCs or a T cell subset sorted from them (not recorded which). This receptor was taken from a man aged 18 to 30 who had mild COVID-19 (a few samples of this study predate the infection). Cell type and time point are not known. The CDR3 coding sequence is TGCGCCAGCAGGTCTCCTCAGGGGGCTTGGGAGACCCAGTACTTC. Its translation: CASRSPQGAWETQYF.